This T cell receptor beta chain appears in the sequencing data of a study of OX40 agonist ivuxolimab in advanced cancers. As for the study in general: The study enrolled dose-escalation patients with hepatocellular carcinoma, melanoma, renal cell or head and neck cancer.

This CDR3 comprises 16 residues. V was clipped by 4 bases and J by 2 bases; unmatched bases: 5. Germline CDR1 and CDR2: LNHDA and SQIVND (reference sequence). Sequencing was performed with immunoSEQ multiplex PCR; in TCRdb, only in-frame clones are kept and a portion is missing. The table includes 75,000 to 100,000 clones, around 90% detected once. Specimen: CD4+ or CD8+ T cells sorted from blood, collected in a trial of the OX40 agonist ivuxolimab. The chain employs TRBV19 and TRBJ2-3; 11 bases are shared with TRBD2. The clonotype was recovered from an adult with an advanced solid tumor such as melanoma, head and neck, liver or kidney cancer. Written as DNA, the CDR3 is TGTGCCAGTAGTAAGGGACTAGCGGCCTACACAGATACGCAGTATTTT. Amino acids: CASSKGLAAYTDTQYF.